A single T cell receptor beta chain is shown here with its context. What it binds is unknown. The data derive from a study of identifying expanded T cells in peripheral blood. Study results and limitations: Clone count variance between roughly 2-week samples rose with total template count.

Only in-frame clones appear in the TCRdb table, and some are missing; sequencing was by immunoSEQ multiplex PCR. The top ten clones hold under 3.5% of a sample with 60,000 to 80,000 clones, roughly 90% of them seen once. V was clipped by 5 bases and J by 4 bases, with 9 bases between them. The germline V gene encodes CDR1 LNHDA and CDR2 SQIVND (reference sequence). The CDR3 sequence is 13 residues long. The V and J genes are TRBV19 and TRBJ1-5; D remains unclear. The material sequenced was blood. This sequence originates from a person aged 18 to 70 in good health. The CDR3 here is CASSLSENQPQHF. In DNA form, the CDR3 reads TGTGCCAGTAGTCTTTCAGAGAATCAGCCCCAGCATTTT.